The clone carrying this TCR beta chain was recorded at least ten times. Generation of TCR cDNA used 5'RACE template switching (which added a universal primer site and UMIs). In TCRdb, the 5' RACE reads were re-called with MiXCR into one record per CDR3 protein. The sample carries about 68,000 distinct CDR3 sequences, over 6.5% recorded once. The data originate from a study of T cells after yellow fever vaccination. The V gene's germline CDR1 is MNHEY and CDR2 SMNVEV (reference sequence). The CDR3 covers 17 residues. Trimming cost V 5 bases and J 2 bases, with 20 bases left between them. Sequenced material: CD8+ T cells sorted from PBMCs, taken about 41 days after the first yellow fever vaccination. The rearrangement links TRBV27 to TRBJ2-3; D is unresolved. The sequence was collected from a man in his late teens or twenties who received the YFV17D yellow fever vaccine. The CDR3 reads CASSPSANRLHTDTQYF. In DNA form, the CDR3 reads TGTGCCAGCAGTCCCTCCGCGAATCGTCTCCACACAGATACGCAGTATTTT.